The following is a T cell receptor beta chain sequence with its context. Antigen unknown. V was pared by 7 bases and J by 0 bases, with 17 bases between. The CDR3 length is 16 residues. The V gene's germline CDR1 is SNHLY and CDR2 FYNNEI. No infections or other immune events were documented during collection. This entry belongs to a study of identifying expanded T cells in peripheral blood. Study-wide results and limits: Over approximately two and four weeks, about 15 and 19 clones changed, versus around 1.2 between replicates. Across healthy donors, higher total template counts meant significantly greater approximately two-week count variance.

The table came from immunoSEQ multiplex PCR; TCRdb's copy has only in-frame clones and leaves some out. The sample has 100,000 to 150,000 clones, around 88% seen once. Sequences were obtained from blood. The V call is TRBV2, the J call TRBJ2-3, with D tentatively TRBD1 or TRBD2 (5 bases each). The receptor's source is a person between 18 and 70 years old in good health. The CDR3 sequence is CASNRYRTSSTDTQYF. The CDR3 DNA reads as TGTGCCAGCAACCGCTACAGGACTTCTAGCACAGATACGCAGTATTTT.